Reported below is one T cell receptor (beta chain). No antigen is known for it. Run at survey level, the immunoSEQ assay was version v3.0. Profiling relied on immunoSEQ multiplex PCR, and the TCRdb table lists in-frame clones only, not all of them. The repertoire holds 17,000 or so clones, with over 75% as singletons. The sample belongs to a study of long-term antiretroviral therapy in people with HIV. Across the study: A decade or so separates the oldest specimens from the later 2015 immediate-ART recommendation.

Germline V gene sequence: CDR1 ENHRY, CDR2 SYGVKD. CDR3 length: 12 residues. Trimming shortened V by 7 bases and J by 8 bases, and 14 bases separated the two germline ends. Study observations and caveats: Clones that had undergone expansion before ART prevailed in the repertoire throughout all time points. Blood sampling spanned 2004 to 2017, possibly under older ART regimens. Despite increasing after ART, diversity remained lower than that of transplant donor controls.

The TCR comes from a man aged 50 or older with HIV. The input for sequencing was unsorted PBMCs, taken 4.2 years after starting antiretroviral therapy. The chain combines TRBV10-3 with TRBJ1-2; D may be TRBD1 (6 bases). The CDR3 region is CAITPDSYGYTF. In DNA form, the CDR3 reads TGTGCCATCACTCCGGACAGTTACGGCTACACCTTC.